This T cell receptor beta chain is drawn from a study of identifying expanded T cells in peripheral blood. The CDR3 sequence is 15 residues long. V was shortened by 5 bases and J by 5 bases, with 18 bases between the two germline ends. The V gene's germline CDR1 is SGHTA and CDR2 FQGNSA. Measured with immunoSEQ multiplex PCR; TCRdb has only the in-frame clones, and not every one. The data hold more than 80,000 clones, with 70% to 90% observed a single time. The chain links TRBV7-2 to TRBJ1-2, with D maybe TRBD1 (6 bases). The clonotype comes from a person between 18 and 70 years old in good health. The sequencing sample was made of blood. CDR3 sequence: CASSPYPPGVYGYTF. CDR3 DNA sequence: TGTGCCAGCAGCCCTTACCCCCCAGGGGTATATGGCTACACCTTC. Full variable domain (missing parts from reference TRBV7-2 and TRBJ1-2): GAGVSQSPSNKVTEKGKDVELRCDPISGHTALYWYRQSLGQGLEFLIYFQGNSAPDKSGLPSDRFSAERTGGSVSTLTIQRTQQEDSAVYLCASSPYPPGVYGYTFGSGTRLTVV.